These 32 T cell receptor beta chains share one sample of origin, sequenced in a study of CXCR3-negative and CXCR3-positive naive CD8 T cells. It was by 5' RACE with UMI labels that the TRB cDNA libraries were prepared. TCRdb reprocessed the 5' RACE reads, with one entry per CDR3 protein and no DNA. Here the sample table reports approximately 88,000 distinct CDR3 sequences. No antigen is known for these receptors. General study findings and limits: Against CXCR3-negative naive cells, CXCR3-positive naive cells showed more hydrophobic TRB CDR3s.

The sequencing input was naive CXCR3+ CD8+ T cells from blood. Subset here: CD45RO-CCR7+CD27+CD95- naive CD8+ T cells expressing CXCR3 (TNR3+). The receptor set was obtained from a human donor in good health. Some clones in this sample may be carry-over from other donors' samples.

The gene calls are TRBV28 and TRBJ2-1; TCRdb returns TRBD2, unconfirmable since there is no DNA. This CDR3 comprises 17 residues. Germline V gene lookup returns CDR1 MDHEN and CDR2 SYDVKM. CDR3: CASSTGVASNSYNEQFF.

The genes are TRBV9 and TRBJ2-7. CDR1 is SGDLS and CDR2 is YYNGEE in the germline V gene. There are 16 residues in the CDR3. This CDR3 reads CASSVGSNVRFYEQYF.

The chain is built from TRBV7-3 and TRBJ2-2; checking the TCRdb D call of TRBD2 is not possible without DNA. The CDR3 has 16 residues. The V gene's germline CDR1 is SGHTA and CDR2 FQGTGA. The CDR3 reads CASSFLAGSNTGELFF. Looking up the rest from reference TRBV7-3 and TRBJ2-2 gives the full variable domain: GAGVSQTPSNKVTEKGKYVELRCDPISGHTALYWYRQSLGQGPEFLIYFQGTGAADDSGLPNDRFFAVRPEGSVSTLKIQRTERGDSAVYLCASSFLAGSNTGELFFGEGSRLTVL.

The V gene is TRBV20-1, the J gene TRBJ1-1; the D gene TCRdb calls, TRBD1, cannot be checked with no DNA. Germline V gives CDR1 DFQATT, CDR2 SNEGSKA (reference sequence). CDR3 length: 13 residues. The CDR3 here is CSASSTGGTEAFF.

The chain's CDR3 is CASSPMPGQGAYEQYF. The chain uses TRBV5-1 and TRBJ2-7; absent DNA, TCRdb's TRBD1 call cannot be checked. The germline V gene has CDR1 SGHRS and CDR2 YFSETQ. The CDR3 covers 16 residues.

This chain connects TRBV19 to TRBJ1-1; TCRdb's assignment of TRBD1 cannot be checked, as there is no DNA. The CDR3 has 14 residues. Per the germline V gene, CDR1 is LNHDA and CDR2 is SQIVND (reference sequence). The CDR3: CASSMGQGNTEAFF.

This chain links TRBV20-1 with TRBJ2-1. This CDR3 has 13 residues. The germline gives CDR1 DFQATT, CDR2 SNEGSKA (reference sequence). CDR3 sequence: CSAIHSWGNEQFF.

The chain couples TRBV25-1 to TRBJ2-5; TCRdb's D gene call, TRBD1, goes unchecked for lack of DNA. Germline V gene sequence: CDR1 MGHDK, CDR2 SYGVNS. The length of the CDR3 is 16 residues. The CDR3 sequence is CASSAPPQGVQETQYF.

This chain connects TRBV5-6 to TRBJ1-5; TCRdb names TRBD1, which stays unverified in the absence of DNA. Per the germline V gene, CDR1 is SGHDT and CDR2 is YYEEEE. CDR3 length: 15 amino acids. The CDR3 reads CASSFRTGGPQPQHF. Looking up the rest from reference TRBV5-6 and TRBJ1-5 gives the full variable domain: DAGVTQSPTHLIKTRGQQVTLRCSPKSGHDTVSWYQQALGQGPQFIFQYYEEEERQRGNFPDRFSGHQFPNYSSELNVNALLLGDSALYLCASSFRTGGPQPQHFGDGTRLSIL.

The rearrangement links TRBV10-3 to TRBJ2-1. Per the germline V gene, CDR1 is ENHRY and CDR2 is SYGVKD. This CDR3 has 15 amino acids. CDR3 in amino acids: CAINSDTPTYNEQFF.

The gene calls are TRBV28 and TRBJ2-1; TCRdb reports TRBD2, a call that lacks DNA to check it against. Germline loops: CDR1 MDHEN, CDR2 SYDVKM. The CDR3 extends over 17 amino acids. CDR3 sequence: CASSLIPPGLADNEQFF. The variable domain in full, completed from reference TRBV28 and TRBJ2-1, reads DVKVTQSSRYLVKRTGEKVFLECVQDMDHENMFWYRQDPGLGLRLIYFSYDVKMKEKGDIPEGYSVSREKKERFSLILESASTNQTSMYLCASSLIPPGLADNEQFFGPGTRLTVL.

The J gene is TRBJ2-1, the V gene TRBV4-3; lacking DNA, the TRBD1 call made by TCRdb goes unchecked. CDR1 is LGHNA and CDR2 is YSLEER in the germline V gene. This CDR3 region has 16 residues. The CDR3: CASSHAIGDRANEQFF.

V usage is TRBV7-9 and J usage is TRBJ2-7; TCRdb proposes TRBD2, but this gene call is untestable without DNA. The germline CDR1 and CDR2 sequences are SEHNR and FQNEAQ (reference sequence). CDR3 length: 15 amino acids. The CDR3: CASSLEDWRSYEQYF.

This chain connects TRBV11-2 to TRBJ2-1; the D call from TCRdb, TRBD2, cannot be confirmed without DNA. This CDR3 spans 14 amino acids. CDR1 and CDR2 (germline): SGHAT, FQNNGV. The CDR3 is CASSLVGLNREQFF.

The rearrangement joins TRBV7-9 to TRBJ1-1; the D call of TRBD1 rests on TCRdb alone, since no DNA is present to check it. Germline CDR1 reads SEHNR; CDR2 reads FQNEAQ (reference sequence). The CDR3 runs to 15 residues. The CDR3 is CASSPPPAGDTEAFF.

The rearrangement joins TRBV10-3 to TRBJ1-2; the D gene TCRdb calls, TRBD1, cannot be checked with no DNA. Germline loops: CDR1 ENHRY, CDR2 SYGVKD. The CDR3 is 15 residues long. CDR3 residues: CAISEGTGANYGYTF.

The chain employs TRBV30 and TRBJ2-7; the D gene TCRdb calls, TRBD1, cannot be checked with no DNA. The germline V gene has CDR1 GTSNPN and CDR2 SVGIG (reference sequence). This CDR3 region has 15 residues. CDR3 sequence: CAWSYRTGGSYEQYF.

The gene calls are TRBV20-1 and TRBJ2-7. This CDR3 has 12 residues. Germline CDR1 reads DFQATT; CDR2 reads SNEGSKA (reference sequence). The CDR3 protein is CSASQELYEQYF.

CDR3 loop: CASSPSSGVKYF. The chain recombines TRBV7-9 with TRBJ2-7; TCRdb names TRBD1, which stays unverified in the absence of DNA. This CDR3 is 12 amino acids long. CDR1 and CDR2 (germline): SEHNR, FQNEAQ (reference sequence).

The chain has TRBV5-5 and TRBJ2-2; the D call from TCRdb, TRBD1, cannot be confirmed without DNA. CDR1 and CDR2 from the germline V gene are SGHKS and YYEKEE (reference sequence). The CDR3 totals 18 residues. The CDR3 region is CASSDQLHDRSMTGELFF.

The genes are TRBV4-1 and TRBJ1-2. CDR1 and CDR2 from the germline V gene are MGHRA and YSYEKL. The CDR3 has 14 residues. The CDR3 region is CASSQVRGDYGYTF.

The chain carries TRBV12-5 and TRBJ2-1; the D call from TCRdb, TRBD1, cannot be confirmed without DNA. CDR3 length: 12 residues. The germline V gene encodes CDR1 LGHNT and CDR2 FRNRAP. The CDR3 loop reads CASGLTGDEQFF.

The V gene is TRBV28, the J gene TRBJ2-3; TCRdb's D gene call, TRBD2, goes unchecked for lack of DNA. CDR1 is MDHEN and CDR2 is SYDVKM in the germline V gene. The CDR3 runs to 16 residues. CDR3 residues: CASNAVSGRDTDTQYF.

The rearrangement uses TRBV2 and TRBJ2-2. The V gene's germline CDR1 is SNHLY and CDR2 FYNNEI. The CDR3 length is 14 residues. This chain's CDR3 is CASSEAGFRGELFF.

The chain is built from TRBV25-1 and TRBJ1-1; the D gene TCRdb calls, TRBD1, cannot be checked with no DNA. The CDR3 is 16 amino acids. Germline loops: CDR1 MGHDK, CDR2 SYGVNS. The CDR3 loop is CASSVHPRGPGSEAFF.

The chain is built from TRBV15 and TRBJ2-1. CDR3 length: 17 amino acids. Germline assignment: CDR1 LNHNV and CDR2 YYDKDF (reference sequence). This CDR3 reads CATSTTRSQDGHNEQFF.

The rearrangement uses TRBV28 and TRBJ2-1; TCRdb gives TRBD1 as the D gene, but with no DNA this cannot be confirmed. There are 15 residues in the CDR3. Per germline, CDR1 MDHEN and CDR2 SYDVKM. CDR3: CASSYRDIIYNEQFF.

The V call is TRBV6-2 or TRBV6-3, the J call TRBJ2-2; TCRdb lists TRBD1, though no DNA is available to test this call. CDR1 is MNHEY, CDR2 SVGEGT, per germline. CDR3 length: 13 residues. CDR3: CASSFTGAGELFF.

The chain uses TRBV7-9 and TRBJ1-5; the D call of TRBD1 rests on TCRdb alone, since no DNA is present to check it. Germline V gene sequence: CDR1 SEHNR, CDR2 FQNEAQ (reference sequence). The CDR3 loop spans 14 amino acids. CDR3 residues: CASSLTGANQPQHF.

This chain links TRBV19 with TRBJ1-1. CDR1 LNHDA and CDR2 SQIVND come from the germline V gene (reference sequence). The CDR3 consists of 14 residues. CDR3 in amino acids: CASASMDVGTEAFF.

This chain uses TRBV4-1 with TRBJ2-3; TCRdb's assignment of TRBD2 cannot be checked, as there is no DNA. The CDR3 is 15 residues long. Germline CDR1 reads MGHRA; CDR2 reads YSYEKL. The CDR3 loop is CASSGEARSTDTQYF.

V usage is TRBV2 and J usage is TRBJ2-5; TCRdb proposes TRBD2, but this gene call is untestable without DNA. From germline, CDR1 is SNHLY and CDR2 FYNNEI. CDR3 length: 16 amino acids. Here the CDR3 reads CASSSSGLAGAETQYF.